This T cell receptor (beta chain) was identified in a study of human T cells and chemical hapten exposure. Study observations and caveats: Unchanged with DPC sensitization were TCRs above 1 in 1000 frequency.

V shed 5 bases and J shed 3 bases, with 8 bases lying between them. CDR3 length: 12 residues. From germline, CDR1 is MNHNY and CDR2 SVGAGI (reference sequence). This clonotype was seen more than once but under ten times. Its antigen is not identified. The library put unique molecular identifiers onto individual cDNA molecules. TCRdb ran MiXCR on the reads and lists one entry per CDR3 protein. The data show more than 100,000 distinct CDR3 sequences, roughly 8.5% seen once. From whole blood left unfractionated, total RNA was extracted. This clonotype was obtained from a human donor in good health. Some clones in this sample may be carry-over from other donors' samples. The sequenced material came from whole blood. The chain uses TRBV6-6 and TRBJ2-7, with D uncertain. CDR3 nucleotide sequence: TGTGCCAGCAGTACCCCGGGCTACGAGCAGTACTTC. Amino acid sequence: CASSTPGYEQYF.